The source of this T cell receptor (beta chain) is a study of T cells in Graves' hyperthyroidism and ophthalmopathy. Notes on the study in general: In blood, most of the thyroid clonotypes expanded above 0.001 were also present. Researchers report that a 13 V-J model separated ophthalmopathy from stable hyperthyroidism.

This clonotype was seen many times. Its antigen is still unknown. The source material, RNA transcripts, was used to amplify TCR beta CDR3 regions. Initially, a first-round RT-PCR of the TCR CDR3 employed the HTBI primer set. TCRdb redid the calling of the multiplex PCR reads with MiXCR, one entry per CDR3 protein. The repertoire includes 600,000 to 700,000 distinct CDR3 sequences, less than 45% of them detected once, and less than 9.5% sits in the top ten. Reasons for excluding patients were uncontrolled infection, other autoimmune disease, pregnancy or lactation. Based on clinical symptoms, serum thyroxine and TRAb, thyroid ultrasound and orbital computed tomography, diagnoses were reached. The TCR was taken from an adult man with Graves' disease, either hyperthyroidism or ophthalmopathy (not recorded which). The sequenced sample was peripheral blood or thyroid tissue (not recorded which).

The DNA of the CDR3 is TGTGCCAGCAGTCGTGACAGAGCTGAAGCTTTCTTT. It is translated as CASSRDRAEAFF. V usage is TRBV2 and J usage is TRBJ1-1, with D possibly TRBD1 on 5 matching bases. The germline CDR1 and CDR2 sequences are SNHLY and FYNNEI. CDR3 length: 12 residues. With 5 bases removed from V and 6 bases from J, the gap between germline ends came to 10 bases. The variable domain in full, completed from reference TRBV2 and TRBJ1-1, reads EPEVTQTPSHQVTQMGQEVILRCVPISNHLYFYWYRQILGQKVEFLVSFYNNEISEKSEIFDDQFSVERPDGSNFTLKIRSTKLEDSAMYFCASSRDRAEAFFGQGTRLTVV.